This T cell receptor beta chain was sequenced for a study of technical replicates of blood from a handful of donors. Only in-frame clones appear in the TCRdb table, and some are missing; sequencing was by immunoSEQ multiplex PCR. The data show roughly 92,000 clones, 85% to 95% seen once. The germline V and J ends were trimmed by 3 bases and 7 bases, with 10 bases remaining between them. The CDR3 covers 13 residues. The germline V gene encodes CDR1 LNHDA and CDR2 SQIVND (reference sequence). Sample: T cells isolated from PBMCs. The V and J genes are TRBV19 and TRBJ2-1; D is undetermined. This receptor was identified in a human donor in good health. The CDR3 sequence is CASSISLGNEQFF. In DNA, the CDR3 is TGTGCCAGTAGTATTAGTCTCGGGAATGAGCAGTTCTTC.